The 24 T cell receptor beta chains in this list originate from one sample, sequenced in a study of T cell responses to AZD1222 COVID-19 vaccine. Sequenced by immunoSEQ multiplex PCR; TCRdb stores in-frame clones only, minus some. The sample yields roughly 150,000 clones, approximately 90% seen once. The starting material was peripheral blood, obtained 28 days after the second AZD1222 dose. The receptor source for this set is an adult who received the AZD1222 COVID-19 vaccine.

This sequence joins TRBV11-2 and TRBJ2-2, with D unresolved. Trimming shortened V by 0 bases and J by 1 base, and 6 bases separated the two germline ends. The CDR3 length is 15 residues. Germline V CDR1 and CDR2: SGHAT, FQNNGV. The CDR3 loop is CASSLDLLNTGELFF. Here the CDR3 DNA reads TGTGCCAGCAGCTTAGATCTATTGAACACCGGGGAGCTGTTTTTT.

The V gene is TRBV6-7, the J gene TRBJ1-2; 8 nucleotides align to TRBD1. TRBV6-7 is an open reading frame, and its role is uncertain. The CDR3 contains 14 residues. V shed 6 bases, J shed 2 bases, and the junction held 5 bases outside the gene matches. The CDR3 coding sequence is TGTGCCAGCAGGTTCGACAGGGGAAACTATGGCTACACCTTC. Its protein product is CASRFDRGNYGYTF.

This clone came up a few times. The chain uses TRBV11-2 and TRBJ2-7; D might be TRBD1 or TRBD2, each matching 5 bases. The CDR3 totals 13 residues. With 6 bases removed from V and 0 bases from J, the gap between germline ends came to 9 bases. Looked up from germline, CDR1 is SGHAT and CDR2 is FQNNGV. CDR3 region: CASRERGSYEQYF. The CDR3 coding sequence is TGTGCCAGCAGAGAGAGGGGCTCCTACGAGCAGTACTTC.

The CDR3 sequence is CASSPPNGAYEQYF. The DNA for the CDR3 is TGCGCCAGCAGCCCCCCGAACGGAGCCTACGAGCAGTACTTC. The chain is built from TRBV4-1 and TRBJ2-7; D is undetermined. V was trimmed by 4 bases and J by 2 bases, leaving 12 bases between them. Germline loops: CDR1 MGHRA, CDR2 YSYEKL. The CDR3 length is 14 residues.

The V and J genes are TRBV5-4 and TRBJ2-7, with D tentatively TRBD2 (5 bases). V gave up 2 bases and J gave up 2 bases, with 11 bases separating them. This CDR3 comprises 14 residues. CDR1 is SGHNT and CDR2 is YYREEE in the germline V gene (reference sequence). CDR3 in DNA: TGTGCCAGCAGCTTTGGAGGCAGCCCCTACGAGCAGTACTTC. Translating it yields CASSFGGSPYEQYF.

This chain links TRBV7-9 with TRBJ2-2; 7 bases agree with TRBD1. The trim removed 3 bases at V and 6 bases at J, leaving 4 bases unmatched. The CDR3 covers 14 residues. Per germline, CDR1 SEHNR and CDR2 FQNEAQ (reference sequence). CDR3 coding DNA: TGTGCCAGCAGCTTCGGGCAGGGGGCCGGGGAGCTGTTTTTT. Amino acid sequence: CASSFGQGAGELFF. Complete variable domain (other parts from reference TRBV7-9 and TRBJ2-2): DTGVSQNPRHKITKRGQNVTFRCDPISEHNRLYWYRQTLGQGPEFLTYFQNEAQLEKSRLLSDRFSAERPKGSFSTLEIQRTEQGDSAMYLCASSFGQGAGELFFGEGSRLTVL.

This clone was recorded a few times. This chain links TRBV9 with TRBJ2-7; 7 bases match TRBD1. V gave up 5 bases and J gave up 3 bases; unmatched junction bases: 5. CDR3 length equals 13 residues. Germline CDR1 is SGDLS and CDR2 is YYNGEE. CDR3 region: CASSEGQDYEQYF. The CDR3 region has the DNA TGTGCCAGCAGTGAAGGACAGGACTACGAGCAGTACTTC.

This chain joins TRBV18 and TRBJ2-4; D assignment may be TRBD1 or TRBD2 (5 bases each). Germline CDR1 is KGHSH and CDR2 is LQKENI. The V and J ends lost 4 bases and 1 base respectively, with 17 bases between them. CDR3 length equals 17 residues. CDR3 nucleotides: TGTGCCAGCTCACATGTTAAGGGTGAGGGGGCCAAAAACATTCAGTACTTC. Translation gives CASSHVKGEGAKNIQYF.

This clone came up once. V is TRBV7-9 and J is TRBJ1-1; D unresolved. Germline CDR1 SEHNR, CDR2 FQNEAQ (reference sequence). Between the trimmed V and J ends, which lost 8 bases and 3 bases, there was a span of 7 bases. The CDR3 totals 11 residues. For the CDR3, the DNA is TGTGCCAGCTTTCGGGACACTGAAGCTTTCTTT. This sequence encodes CASFRDTEAFF.

The chain employs TRBV2 and TRBJ2-3; 8 bases match TRBD2. The CDR3 totals 12 residues. The germline CDR1 and CDR2 sequences are SNHLY and FYNNEI. V shed 8 bases and J 6 bases; nucleotides not matched to a gene: 4. Here the CDR3 reads CASGSSGDTQYF. The CDR3 DNA reads TGTGCCAGCGGATCTAGCGGGGATACGCAGTATTTT.

V usage is TRBV7-6 and J usage is TRBJ2-3, with 13 bases matching TRBD2. The length of the CDR3 is 16 residues. Germline V gene data show CDR1 as SGHVS and CDR2 as FNYEAQ. The V segment lost 4 bases and the J segment 3 bases; nucleotides outside the gene matches: 4. This CDR3 is CASSSRTSGSTDTQYF. The CDR3 DNA follows: TGTGCCAGCAGCTCTAGGACTAGCGGGAGTACAGATACGCAGTATTTT.

This chain joins TRBV28 and TRBJ2-7; D may be TRBD2 (6 bases). Trimming removed 7 bases at V and 0 bases at J, with 13 bases between. CDR3 length: 14 residues. Germline V gene sequence: CDR1 MDHEN, CDR2 SYDVKM. This CDR3 is CASTRSGPSYEQYF. CDR3 sequence (DNA): TGTGCCAGCACCCGTAGCGGCCCCTCCTACGAGCAGTACTTC.

The gene calls are TRBV6-5 and TRBJ2-6; D call uncertain. This CDR3 is built from 15 residues. The ends were cut back, 6 bases at V and 1 base at J, with 10 bases in the middle. Germline V lookup: CDR1 MNHEY, CDR2 SVGAGI. This CDR3 reads CASSMTQSGANVLTF. The CDR3, as DNA: TGTGCCAGCAGCATGACTCAATCTGGGGCCAACGTCCTGACTTTC.

This sequence joins TRBV3-1 (or the pseudogene TRBV3-2) and TRBJ1-5; TRBD1 might be the D (6 bases). Germline loops: CDR1 LGHDT, CDR2 YNNKEL (reference sequence). Trimming took 0 bases from V and 0 from J, leaving 21 bases between them. CDR3 size: 20 residues. The CDR3 sequence is CASSQDLVDGTRGSNQPQHF. DNA of the CDR3: TGTGCCAGCAGCCAAGATTTGGTGGACGGGACACGAGGTAGCAATCAGCCCCAGCATTTT.

The chain uses TRBV29-1 and TRBJ1-2; the D is unclear. V was cut by 4 bases and J by 0 bases, with 12 bases left in between. The CDR3 consists of 14 residues. Germline V CDR1 and CDR2: SQVTM, ANQGSEA. The CDR3 sequence is CSVGTHTTNYGYTF. For the CDR3, the DNA is TGCAGCGTTGGGACCCATACTACTAACTATGGCTACACCTTC.

The chain is built from TRBV18 and TRBJ1-1, with a weak D call TRBD1 (5 bases). The V end lost 3 bases, the J end lost 6 bases, and 14 bases lay between the germline ends. This CDR3 has 14 residues. Germline CDR1 reads KGHSH; CDR2 reads LQKENI. CDR3 amino acids: CASSPGRANPEAFF. Written as DNA, the CDR3 is TGTGCCAGCTCACCGGGCAGGGCCAACCCTGAAGCTTTCTTT.

The gene calls are TRBV5-1 and TRBJ2-2; the match to TRBD2 covers 8 bases. With V trimmed by 6 bases and J by 4 bases, 11 bases remained unmatched. The germline CDR1 and CDR2 sequences are SGHRS and YFSETQ. This CDR3 spans 16 amino acids. CDR3 sequence reads: CASTPAGGGLTGELFF. The CDR3 DNA follows: TGCGCCAGCACACCCGCGGGGGGTGGCCTCACCGGGGAGCTGTTTTTT.

The chain uses TRBV5-4 and TRBJ1-1, with D possibly matching TRBD1 (6 bases). CDR1 SGHNT and CDR2 YYREEE come from the germline V gene (reference sequence). This CDR3 contains 11 residues. The germline V and J ends were trimmed by 4 bases and 7 bases, with 8 bases remaining between them. Here the CDR3 DNA reads TGTGCCAGCAGCCCGGACAGTGAAGCTTTCTTT. Its protein product is CASSPDSEAFF.

The V call is TRBV11-2, the J call TRBJ2-1; D is uncertain. With 0 bases removed from V and 7 bases from J, the gap between germline ends came to 7 bases. The CDR3 runs to 13 residues. Germline CDR1 and CDR2: SGHAT and FQNNGV. DNA of the CDR3: TGTGCCAGCAGCTTAGAAGGGTATAATGAGCAGTTCTTC. This encodes CASSLEGYNEQFF.

V and J are TRBV30 and TRBJ1-2; D is perhaps TRBD1 (5 bases). Germline CDR1 and CDR2: GTSNPN and SVGIG (reference sequence). The CDR3 consists of 14 residues. Trimming shortened V by 1 base and J by 7 bases, and 16 bases separated the two germline ends. CDR3 amino acids: CAWSAGPRPGGYTF. The CDR3 DNA reads TGTGCCTGGAGTGCGGGACCCCGGCCGGGTGGCTACACCTTC.

The rearrangement joins TRBV11-2 to TRBJ2-5; tentatively, D is TRBD1 (6 bases). CDR3 length equals 14 residues. The V gene lost 1 base and the J gene lost 5 bases, with 11 bases spanning the gap. Germline-derived CDR1 and CDR2 are SGHAT and FQNNGV. CDR3 nucleotide sequence: TGTGCCAGCAGCTTAGGGGGGCTCGGCGAGACCCAGTACTTC. It translates to CASSLGGLGETQYF.

J is TRBJ2-3 and V is TRBV5-1, with D hard to call. The length of the CDR3 is 12 residues. CDR1 is SGHRS and CDR2 is YFSETQ in the germline V gene. V lost 6 bases, J lost 2 bases, and 7 bases lay in between. In DNA form, the CDR3 reads TGCGCCAGCACCCCCTACACAGATACGCAGTATTTT. It translates to CASTPYTDTQYF.

The chain carries TRBV11-2 and TRBJ2-5; 7 bases align to TRBD1. The CDR3 sequence is 15 residues long. The junction had 4 bases not matched to a gene; V was cut back by 1 base and J by 2 bases. The V gene's germline CDR1 is SGHAT and CDR2 FQNNGV. The CDR3 spells CASSLGRGQQETQYF. CDR3 nucleotide sequence: TGTGCCAGCAGCTTAGGCAGGGGACAGCAAGAGACCCAGTACTTC.

The chain uses TRBV4-1 and TRBJ2-3; D is unclear. CDR3 size: 12 residues. CDR1 and CDR2 from the germline V gene are MGHRA and YSYEKL. Trimming left V 2 bases short and J 5 bases short, with 5 bases between. CDR3 nucleotide sequence: TGCGCCAGCAGCCAACCTCGAGATACGCAGTATTTT. Protein: CASSQPRDTQYF.